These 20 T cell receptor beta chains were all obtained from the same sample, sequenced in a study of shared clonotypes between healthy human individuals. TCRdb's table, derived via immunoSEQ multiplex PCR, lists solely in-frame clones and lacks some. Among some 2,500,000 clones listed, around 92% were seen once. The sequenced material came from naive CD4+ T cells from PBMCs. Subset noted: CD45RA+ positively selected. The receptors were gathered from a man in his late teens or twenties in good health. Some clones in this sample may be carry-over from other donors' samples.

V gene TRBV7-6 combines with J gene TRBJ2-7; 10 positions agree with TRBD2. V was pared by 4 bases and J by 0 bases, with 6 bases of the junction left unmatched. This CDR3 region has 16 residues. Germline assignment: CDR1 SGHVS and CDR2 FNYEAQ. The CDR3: CASSSGLAALSYEQYF. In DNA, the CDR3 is TGTGCCAGCAGCTCAGGACTAGCGGCCCTCTCCTACGAGCAGTACTTC.

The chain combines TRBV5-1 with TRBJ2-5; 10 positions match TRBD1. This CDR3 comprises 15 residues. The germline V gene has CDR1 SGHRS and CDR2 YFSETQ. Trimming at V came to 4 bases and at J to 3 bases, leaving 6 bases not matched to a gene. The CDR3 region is CASSGGQGLKETQYF. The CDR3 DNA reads TGCGCCAGCAGCGGGGGACAGGGGTTGAAAGAGACCCAGTACTTC.

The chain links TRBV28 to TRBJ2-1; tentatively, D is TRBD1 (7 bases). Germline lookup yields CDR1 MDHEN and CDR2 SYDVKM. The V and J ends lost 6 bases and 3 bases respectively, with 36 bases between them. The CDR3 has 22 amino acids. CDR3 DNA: TGTGCCAGCAGGGGATCGACAGGGCTCGCCGGAGCGGGTTCTACGGGCTACAATGAGCAGTTCTTC. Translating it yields CASRGSTGLAGAGSTGYNEQFF.

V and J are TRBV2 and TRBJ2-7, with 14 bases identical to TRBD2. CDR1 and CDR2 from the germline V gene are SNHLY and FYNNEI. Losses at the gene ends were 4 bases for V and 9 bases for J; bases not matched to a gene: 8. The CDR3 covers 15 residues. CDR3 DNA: TGTGCCAGCAGTGCCGGGACTAGCGGGAGTGTAGGGCAGTACTTC. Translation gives CASSAGTSGSVGQYF.

The CDR3 DNA reads as TGTGCCAGCAGTGTGGGACCAGGCACTGAAGCTTTCTTT. It codes for CASSVGPGTEAFF. V gene TRBV2 combines with J gene TRBJ1-1, with a tentative D call TRBD1 (5 bases). V was pared by 4 bases and J by 4 bases, with 10 bases between. Germline values: CDR1 SNHLY, CDR2 FYNNEI. The CDR3 sequence is 13 residues long.

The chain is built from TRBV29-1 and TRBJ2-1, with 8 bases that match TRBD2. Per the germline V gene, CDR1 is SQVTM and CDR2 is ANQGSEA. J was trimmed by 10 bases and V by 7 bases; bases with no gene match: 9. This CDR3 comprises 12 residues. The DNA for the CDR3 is TGCAGCGCCGCGGGACTAGAACGGGAGCAGTTCTTC. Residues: CSAAGLEREQFF.

The CDR3, as DNA: TGTGCCAGCTCACCGTCATCTTCAGGGGTGGCCAAAAACATTCAGTACTTC. Amino acid sequence: CASSPSSSGVAKNIQYF. The chain recombines TRBV18 with TRBJ2-4, with D perhaps matching TRBD1 (6 bases). Trimming removed 3 bases at V and 1 base at J, with 16 bases between. The CDR3 spans 17 residues. Germline V gives CDR1 KGHSH, CDR2 LQKENI.

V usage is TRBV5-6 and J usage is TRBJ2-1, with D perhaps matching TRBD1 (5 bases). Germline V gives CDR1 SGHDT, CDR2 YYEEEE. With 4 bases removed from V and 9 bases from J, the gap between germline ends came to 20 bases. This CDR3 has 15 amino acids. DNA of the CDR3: TGTGCCAGCAGCACCGGACACAATAGCATCAGTGAGCAGTTCTTC. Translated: CASSTGHNSISEQFF.

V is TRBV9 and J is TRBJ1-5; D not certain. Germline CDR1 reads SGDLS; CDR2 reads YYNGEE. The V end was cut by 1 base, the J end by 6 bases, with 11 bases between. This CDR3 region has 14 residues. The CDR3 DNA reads TGTGCCAGCAGCGTAAATCCTTCGGGTCAGCCCCAGCATTTT. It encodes CASSVNPSGQPQHF. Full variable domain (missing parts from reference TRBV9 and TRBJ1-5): DSGVTQTPKHLITATGQRVTLRCSPRSGDLSVYWYQQSLDQGLQFLIQYYNGEERAKGNILERFSAQQFPDLHSELNLSSLELGDSALYFCASSVNPSGQPQHFGDGTRLSIL.

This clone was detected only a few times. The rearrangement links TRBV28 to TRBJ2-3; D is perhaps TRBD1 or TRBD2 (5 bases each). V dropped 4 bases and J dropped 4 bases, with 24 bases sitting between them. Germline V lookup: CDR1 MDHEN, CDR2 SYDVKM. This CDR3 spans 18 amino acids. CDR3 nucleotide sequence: TGTGCCAGCAGTTCAATACCCGGGATCCAAGAGGGGCCAGATACGCAGTATTTT. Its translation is CASSSIPGIQEGPDTQYF.

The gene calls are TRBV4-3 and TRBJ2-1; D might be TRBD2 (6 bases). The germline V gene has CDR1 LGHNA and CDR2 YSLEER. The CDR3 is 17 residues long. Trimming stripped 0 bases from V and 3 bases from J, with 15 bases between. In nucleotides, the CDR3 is TGCGCCAGCAGCCAAGATTGGAGGCAGGGACTCTACAATGAGCAGTTCTTC. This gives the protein CASSQDWRQGLYNEQFF.

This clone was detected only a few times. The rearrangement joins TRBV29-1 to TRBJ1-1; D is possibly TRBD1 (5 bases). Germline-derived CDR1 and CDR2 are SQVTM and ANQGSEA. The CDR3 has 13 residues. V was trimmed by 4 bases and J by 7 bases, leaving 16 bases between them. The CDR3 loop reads CSVVATPGGEAFF. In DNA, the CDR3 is TGCAGCGTTGTGGCGACTCCGGGGGGTGAAGCTTTCTTT.

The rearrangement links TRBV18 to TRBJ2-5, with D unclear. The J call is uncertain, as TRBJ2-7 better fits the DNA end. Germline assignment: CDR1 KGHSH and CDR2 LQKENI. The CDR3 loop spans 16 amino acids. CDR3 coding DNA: TGTGCCAGCTCACCGCCCTCAGCCCGAGTTATACACGAGCAGTACTTC. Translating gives CASSPPSARVIHEQYF.

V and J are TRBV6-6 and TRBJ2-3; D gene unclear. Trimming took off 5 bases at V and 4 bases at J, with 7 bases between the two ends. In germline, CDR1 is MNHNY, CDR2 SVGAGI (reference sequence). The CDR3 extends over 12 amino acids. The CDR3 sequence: CASSPVPDTQYF. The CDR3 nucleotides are TGTGCCAGCAGTCCTGTACCAGATACGCAGTATTTT.

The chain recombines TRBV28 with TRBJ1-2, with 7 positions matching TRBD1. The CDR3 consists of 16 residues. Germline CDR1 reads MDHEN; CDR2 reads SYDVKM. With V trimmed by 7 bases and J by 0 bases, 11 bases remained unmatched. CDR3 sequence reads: CASTPGDSRPNYGYTF. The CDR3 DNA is TGTGCCAGCACTCCTGGGGACAGCCGACCTAACTATGGCTACACCTTC.

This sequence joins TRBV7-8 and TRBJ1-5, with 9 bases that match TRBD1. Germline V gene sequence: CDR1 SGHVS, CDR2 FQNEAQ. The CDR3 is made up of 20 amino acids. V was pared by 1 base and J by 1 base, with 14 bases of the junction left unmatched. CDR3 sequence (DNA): TGTGCCAGCAGCTTAGACCGACTCGGGAGCGGGACAGGGAGCAATCAGCCCCAGCATTTT. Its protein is CASSLDRLGSGTGSNQPQHF.

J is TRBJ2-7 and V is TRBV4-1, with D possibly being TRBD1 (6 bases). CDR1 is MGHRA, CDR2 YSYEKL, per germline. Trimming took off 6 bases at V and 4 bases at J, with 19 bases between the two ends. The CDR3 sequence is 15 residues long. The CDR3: CASRLWGHQRYEQYF. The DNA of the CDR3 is TGCGCCAGCAGGCTGTGGGGACATCAGAGGTACGAGCAGTACTTC.

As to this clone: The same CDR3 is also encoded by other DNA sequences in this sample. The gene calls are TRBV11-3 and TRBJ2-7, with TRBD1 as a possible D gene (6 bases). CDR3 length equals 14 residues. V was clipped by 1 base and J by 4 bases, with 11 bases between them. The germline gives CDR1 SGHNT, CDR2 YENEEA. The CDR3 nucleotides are TGTGCCAGCAGCTTAGGTGGGCAGGGGTACGAGCAGTACTTC. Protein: CASSLGGQGYEQYF.

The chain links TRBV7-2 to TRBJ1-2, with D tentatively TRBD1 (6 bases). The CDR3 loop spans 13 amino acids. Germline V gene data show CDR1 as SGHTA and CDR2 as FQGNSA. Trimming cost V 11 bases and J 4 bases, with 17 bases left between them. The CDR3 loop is CAAGGRETYGYTF. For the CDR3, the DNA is TGTGCCGCCGGGGGCAGGGAAACCTATGGCTACACCTTC.

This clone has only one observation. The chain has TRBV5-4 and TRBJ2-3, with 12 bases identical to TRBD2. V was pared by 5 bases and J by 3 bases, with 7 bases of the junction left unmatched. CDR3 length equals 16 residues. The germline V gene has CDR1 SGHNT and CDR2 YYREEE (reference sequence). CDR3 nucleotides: TGTGCCAGCAGTCAAACTAGCGGGAGGACGACAGATACGCAGTATTTT. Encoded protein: CASSQTSGRTTDTQYF. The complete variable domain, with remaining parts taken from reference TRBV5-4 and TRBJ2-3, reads ETGVTQSPTHLIKTRGQQVTLRCSSQSGHNTVSWYQQALGQGPQFIFQYYREEENGRGNFPPRFSGLQFPNYSSELNVNALELDDSALYLCASSQTSGRTTDTQYFGPGTRLTVL.